These 20 T cell receptor beta chains were sequenced from one sample in a study of T cells in Graves' hyperthyroidism and ophthalmopathy. From RNA transcripts, TCR beta CDR3 regions were amplified. HTBI primers were used for first-round RT-PCR of the TCR CDR3. TCRdb re-called the multiplex PCR reads through MiXCR, storing one row per CDR3 protein. Among just under 750,000 distinct CDR3 sequences listed, over 35% were seen once. The sample comprised blood. These receptors came from a woman aged 35 to 49 with Graves' hyperthyroidism.

This chain joins TRBV20-1 and TRBJ2-2, with a weak D call TRBD1 (6 bases). V was pared by 6 bases and J by 1 base, with 12 bases between. This CDR3 is 14 amino acids long. Germline CDR1 reads DFQATT; CDR2 reads SNEGSKA (reference sequence). Written as DNA, the CDR3 is TGCAGTGCAAGGGGGACCTTGAACACCGGGGAGCTGTTTTTT. This encodes CSARGTLNTGELFF.

This clonotype was counted a few times. The chain links TRBV5-1 to TRBJ1-6; no definite D call. V dropped 1 base and J dropped 9 bases, with 8 bases sitting between them. CDR3 length: 13 residues. Germline loops: CDR1 SGHRS, CDR2 YFSETQ. The CDR3 is CASSLYGGSPLHF. The CDR3 nucleotides read TGCGCCAGCAGCTTGTACGGTGGTTCACCCCTCCACTTT.

The table lists this clonotype with a few counts. V usage is TRBV11-2 and J usage is TRBJ2-2, with D perhaps being TRBD1 or TRBD2 (5 bases each). The CDR3 runs to 14 residues. V lost 8 bases and J 0 bases, leaving 10 bases between the germline ends. Germline values: CDR1 SGHAT, CDR2 FQNNGV. CDR3 nucleotides: TGTGCCAGCGGGGGACCACCGAACACCGGGGAGCTGTTTTTT. It codes for CASGGPPNTGELFF.

Concerning this clonotype: A read error may account for a junction end that differs from germline. The genes are TRBV10-3 and TRBJ2-2, with 9 bases aligning to TRBD1. The CDR3 length is 15 residues. Per the germline V gene, CDR1 is ENHRY and CDR2 is SYGVKD. CDR3 sequence: CASSGTGWDTGELFF. The CDR3 DNA sequence: TGTGCCAGCAGTGGGACAGGGTGGGACACCGGGGAGCTGTTTTTT.

A word on this clonotype: At one end the junction does not follow the germline gene, possibly because of a read error. This chain uses TRBV4-1 with TRBJ2-5, with D tentatively TRBD2 (6 bases). Per germline, CDR1 MGHRA and CDR2 YSYEKL. This CDR3 comprises 18 residues. This CDR3 is CASSPWVWRRGSQETQCF. The DNA of the CDR3 is TGTGCCAGCAGCCCGTGGGTCTGGCGGAGGGGCTCTCAAGAGACCCAGTGCTTC.

Notes on this clonotype: A junction boundary mismatches the germline segment, possibly from a read error. The chain carries TRBV5-1 and TRBJ2-7; TRBD2 might be the D (5 bases). Germline V gene lookup returns CDR1 SGHRS and CDR2 YFSETQ. This CDR3 has 13 residues. The CDR3 reads CASSRADGYEQYF. The CDR3 DNA follows: TGTGCCAGCTCTCGAGCGGACGGGTACGAGCAGTACTTC.

The chain carries TRBV7-9 and TRBJ1-5, with TRBD1 matching over 8 bases. Per the germline V gene, CDR1 is SEHNR and CDR2 is FQNEAQ (reference sequence). The V segment lost 5 bases and the J segment 3 bases; nucleotides outside the gene matches: 9. This CDR3 has 16 residues. The CDR3 nucleotides are TGTGCCAGCAGCCCTACCGGGACAGGACCCAATCAGCCCCAGCATTTT. Translating it yields CASSPTGTGPNQPQHF.

This chain links TRBV19 with TRBJ1-2, with D unclear. The germline CDR1 and CDR2 sequences are LNHDA and SQIVND (reference sequence). CDR3 length equals 14 residues. V lost 5 bases and J lost 8, with 18 bases in between. The CDR3 loop is CASSPAAPQSGYTF. For the CDR3, the DNA is TGTGCCAGTAGTCCGGCCGCACCTCAGTCCGGCTACACCTTC.

The table lists this clonotype with many counts. The chain recombines TRBV2 with TRBJ1-5; a weak D match, TRBD1 (5 bases). The V gene's germline CDR1 is SNHLY and CDR2 FYNNEI. Trimming cost V 4 bases and J 3 bases, with 10 bases left between them. This CDR3 comprises 14 residues. The CDR3 loop is CASSGSGPNQPQHF. CDR3 nucleotide sequence: TGTGCCAGCAGTGGGTCAGGGCCCAATCAGCCCCAGCATTTT.

This clonotype was seen only a few times. This chain uses TRBV3-1 with TRBJ2-5; D gene unclear. V was shortened by 1 base and J by 5 bases, with 20 bases between the two germline ends. The CDR3 length is 17 residues. Per the germline V gene, CDR1 is LGHDT and CDR2 is YNNKEL (reference sequence). The CDR3 DNA is TGTGCCAGCAGCCAAGTGCCAGAACTAAACCTCCGGGAGACCCAGTACTTC. This sequence encodes CASSQVPELNLRETQYF.

The chain is built from TRBV28 and TRBJ1-1; D remains unclear. Between the trimmed V and J ends, which lost 5 bases and 10 bases, there was a span of 14 bases. This CDR3 spans 12 amino acids. CDR1 MDHEN and CDR2 SYDVKM come from the germline V gene. CDR3 in amino acids: CASSPGRHGAFF. CDR3 DNA sequence: TGTGCCAGCAGTCCTGGACGCCACGGAGCTTTCTTT.

A word on this clonotype: A read error may explain this, as a much larger clone is one base away. The chain uses TRBV12-3 or TRBV12-4 and TRBJ2-7; D is ambiguous. The CDR3 runs 14 residues. The CDR3: CVSSSFGSSYEQYF. For the CDR3, the DNA is TGTGTCAGCAGTTCCTTCGGAAGTTCCTACGAGCAGTACTTC.

This clonotype was seen only once. The chain combines TRBV12-3 or TRBV12-4 with TRBJ1-2; TRBD1 agrees at 9 bases. After removal of 5 bases from V and 3 bases from J, the junction contained 13 bases not matched to a gene. There are 17 residues in the CDR3. The chain's CDR3 is CASSEEQGALWDYGYTF. The CDR3 DNA reads as TGTGCCAGCAGTGAAGAACAGGGGGCCCTCTGGGACTATGGCTACACCTTC.

The V and J genes are TRBV10-3 and TRBJ2-6, with a tentative D call TRBD2 (6 bases). Germline lookup yields CDR1 ENHRY and CDR2 SYGVKD. V was shortened by 0 bases and J by 5 bases, with 8 bases between the two germline ends. The CDR3 contains 15 residues. The CDR3 protein is CAISESGGRANVLTF. In DNA form, the CDR3 reads TGTGCCATCAGTGAGTCCGGCGGGAGGGCCAACGTCCTGACTTTC.

This clonotype was picked up a small number of times. The rearrangement uses TRBV19 and TRBJ2-6; the match to TRBD1 covers 7 bases. CDR1 is LNHDA, CDR2 SQIVND, per germline (reference sequence). J gave up 6 bases and V 4 bases, and 3 bases lay outside the gene matches. This CDR3 contains 14 residues. The CDR3 is CASSTTGTANVLTF. The CDR3 bases are TGTGCCAGTAGTACGACAGGGACGGCCAACGTCCTGACTTTC.

This clonotype was counted between two and nine times. CDR3 residues: CASSEKGQETQYF. In DNA, the CDR3 is TGTGCCAGCTCAGAGAAGGGCCAAGAGACCCAGTACTTC. The J gene is TRBJ2-5, the V gene TRBV18; D remains unclear. There are 13 residues in the CDR3. Trimming took 5 bases from V and 1 from J, leaving 8 bases between them. Germline values: CDR1 KGHSH, CDR2 LQKENI.

The CDR3 is CASSQETGTGFGYTF. The CDR3, as DNA: TGCGCCAGCAGCCAAGAAACAGGGACAGGGTTTGGCTACACCTTC. The chain couples TRBV4-3 to TRBJ1-2; 9 positions agree with TRBD1. Germline assignment: CDR1 LGHNA and CDR2 YSLEER. With V trimmed by 0 bases and J by 7 bases, 6 bases remained unmatched. The length of the CDR3 is 15 residues.

This clonotype has only one observation. J is TRBJ1-5 and V is TRBV6-2 or TRBV6-3, with D unresolved. From germline, CDR1 is MNHEY and CDR2 SVGEGT. Trimming removed 6 bases from V and 6 bases from J, with 12 bases in between. CDR3 length: 13 residues. CDR3 sequence (DNA): TGTGCCAGCAGCCGCATTAACAGTCAGCCCCAGCATTTT. Amino acids: CASSRINSQPQHF.

This clonotype was seen more than once but under ten times. This chain connects TRBV10-3 to TRBJ2-7; tentative D call: TRBD1 (6 bases). Germline V gene lookup returns CDR1 ENHRY and CDR2 SYGVKD. There are 13 residues in the CDR3. V lost 10 bases, J lost 6 bases, and 19 bases lay in between. DNA of the CDR3: TGTGCCAGCCTACCTACAGGGTACAGCGAGCAGTACTTC. Encoded protein: CASLPTGYSEQYF.

As regards this clonotype: Being one base from a much bigger clone, this may be a read error. V gene TRBV7-3 combines with J gene TRBJ1-6; 9 positions agree with TRBD1. The CDR3 has 19 amino acids. Germline lookup yields CDR1 SGHTA and CDR2 FQGTGA. V lost 0 bases and J lost 6; bases outside the gene matches: 12. CDR3 loop: CASSLTLTPGQGSNSPLHF. In DNA form, the CDR3 reads TGTGCCAGCAGCTTAACGTTAACGCCGGGACAGGGATCTAATTCACCCCTCCACTTT.